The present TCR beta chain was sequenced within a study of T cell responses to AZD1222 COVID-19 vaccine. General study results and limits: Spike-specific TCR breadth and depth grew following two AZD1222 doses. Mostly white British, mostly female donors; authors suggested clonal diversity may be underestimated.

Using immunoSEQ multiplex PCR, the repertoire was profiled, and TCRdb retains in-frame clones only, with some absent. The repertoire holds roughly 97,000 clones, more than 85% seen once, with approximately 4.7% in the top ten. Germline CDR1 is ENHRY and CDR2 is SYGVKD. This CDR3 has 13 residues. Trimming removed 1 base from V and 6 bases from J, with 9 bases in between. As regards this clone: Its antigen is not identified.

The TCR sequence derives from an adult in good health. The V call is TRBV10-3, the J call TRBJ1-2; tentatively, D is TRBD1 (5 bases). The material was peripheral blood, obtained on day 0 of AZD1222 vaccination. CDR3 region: CAISEYGTHGYTF. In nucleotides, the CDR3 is TGTGCCATCAGTGAGTACGGGACCCATGGCTACACCTTC.